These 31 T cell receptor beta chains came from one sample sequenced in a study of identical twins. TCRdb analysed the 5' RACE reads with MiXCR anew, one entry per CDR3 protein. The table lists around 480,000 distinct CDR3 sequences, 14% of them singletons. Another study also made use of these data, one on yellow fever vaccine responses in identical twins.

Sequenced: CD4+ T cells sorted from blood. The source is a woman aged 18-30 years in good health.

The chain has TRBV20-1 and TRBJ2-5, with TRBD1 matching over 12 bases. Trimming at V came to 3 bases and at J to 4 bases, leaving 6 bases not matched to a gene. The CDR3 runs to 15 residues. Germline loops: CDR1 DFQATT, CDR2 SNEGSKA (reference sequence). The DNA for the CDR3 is TGCAGTGCTAGTAGAGGGACAGGGGGCCGAGAGACCCAGTACTTC. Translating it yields CSASRGTGGRETQYF.

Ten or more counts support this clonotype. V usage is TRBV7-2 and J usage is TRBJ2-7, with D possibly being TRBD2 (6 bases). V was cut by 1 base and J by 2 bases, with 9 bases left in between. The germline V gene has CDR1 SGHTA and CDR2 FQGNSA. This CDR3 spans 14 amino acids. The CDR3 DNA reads TGTGCCAGCAGCTTAGTCGGGGGTACCTACGAGCAGTACTTC. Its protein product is CASSLVGGTYEQYF.

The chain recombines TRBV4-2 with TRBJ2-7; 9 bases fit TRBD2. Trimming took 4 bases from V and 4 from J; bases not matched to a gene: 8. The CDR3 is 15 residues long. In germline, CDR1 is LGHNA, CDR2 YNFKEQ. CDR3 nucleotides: TGTGCCAGCAGCCGTAGCGGGAGTGGGGAATACGAGCAGTACTTC. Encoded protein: CASSRSGSGEYEQYF.

Here the CDR3 reads CASSRGRENTGELFF. CDR3 nucleotide sequence: TGTGCCAGCAGCCGCGGGAGGGAGAACACCGGGGAGCTGTTTTTT. V gene TRBV5-4 combines with J gene TRBJ2-2; TRBD2 agrees at 9 bases. The CDR3 runs 15 residues. Germline V gives CDR1 SGHNT, CDR2 YYREEE (reference sequence). Trimming took 4 bases from V and 1 from J; bases not matched to a gene: 2.

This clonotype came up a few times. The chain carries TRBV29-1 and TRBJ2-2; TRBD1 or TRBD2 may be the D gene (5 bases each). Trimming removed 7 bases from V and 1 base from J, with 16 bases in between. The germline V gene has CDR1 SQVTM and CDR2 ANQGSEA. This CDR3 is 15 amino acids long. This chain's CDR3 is CSALWRTKNTGELFF. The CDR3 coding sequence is TGCAGCGCCTTGTGGAGGACAAAGAACACCGGGGAGCTGTTTTTT.

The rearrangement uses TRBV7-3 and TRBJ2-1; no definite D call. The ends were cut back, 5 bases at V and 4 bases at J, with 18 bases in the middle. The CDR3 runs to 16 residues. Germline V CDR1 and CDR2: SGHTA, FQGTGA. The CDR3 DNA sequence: TGTGCCAGCAGCCCCCGCGAGGATAGACGTTACAATGAGCAGTTCTTC. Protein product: CASSPREDRRYNEQFF.

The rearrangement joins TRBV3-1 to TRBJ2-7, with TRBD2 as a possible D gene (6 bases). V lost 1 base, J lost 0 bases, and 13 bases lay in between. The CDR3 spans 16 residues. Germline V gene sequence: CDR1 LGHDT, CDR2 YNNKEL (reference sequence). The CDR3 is CASSQVGLASSYEQYF. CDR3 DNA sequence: TGTGCCAGCAGCCAAGTGGGACTTGCAAGCTCCTACGAGCAGTACTTC.

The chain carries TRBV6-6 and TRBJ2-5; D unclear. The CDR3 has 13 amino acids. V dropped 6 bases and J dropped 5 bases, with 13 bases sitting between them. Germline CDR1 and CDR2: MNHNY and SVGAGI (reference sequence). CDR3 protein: CASSRSPMETQYF. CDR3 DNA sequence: TGTGCCAGCAGCCGCTCCCCTATGGAGACCCAGTACTTC.

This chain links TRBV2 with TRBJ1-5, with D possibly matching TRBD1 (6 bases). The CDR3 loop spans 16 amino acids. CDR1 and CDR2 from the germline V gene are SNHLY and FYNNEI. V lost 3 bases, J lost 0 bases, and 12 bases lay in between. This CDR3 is CASSDRGPFSNQPQHF. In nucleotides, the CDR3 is TGTGCCAGCAGTGACAGGGGTCCTTTTAGCAATCAGCCCCAGCATTTT.

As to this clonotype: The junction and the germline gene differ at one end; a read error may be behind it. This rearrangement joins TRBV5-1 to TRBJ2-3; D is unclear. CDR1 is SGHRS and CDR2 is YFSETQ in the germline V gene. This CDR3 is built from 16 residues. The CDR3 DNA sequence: TGCGCCAGCAGCACTGGCAGCCAGGTAGACACAGATAGGCAGTATTTT. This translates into CASSTGSQVDTDRQYF.

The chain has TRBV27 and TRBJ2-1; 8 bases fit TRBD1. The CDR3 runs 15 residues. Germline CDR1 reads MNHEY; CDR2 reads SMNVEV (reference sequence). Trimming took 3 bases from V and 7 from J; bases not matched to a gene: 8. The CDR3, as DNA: TGTGCCAGCAGTTTTTTGGACAGGGTGGAAAATGAGCAGTTCTTC. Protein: CASSFLDRVENEQFF.

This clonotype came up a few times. The CDR3 protein is CASSQELADDTGELFF. The CDR3 DNA sequence: TGCGCCAGCAGCCAAGAACTAGCAGACGACACCGGGGAGCTGTTTTTT. This chain connects TRBV4-1 to TRBJ2-2, with a tentative D call TRBD2 (6 bases). Per the germline V gene, CDR1 is MGHRA and CDR2 is YSYEKL. The V end was cut by 0 bases, the J end by 3 bases, with 11 bases between. The CDR3 extends over 16 amino acids.

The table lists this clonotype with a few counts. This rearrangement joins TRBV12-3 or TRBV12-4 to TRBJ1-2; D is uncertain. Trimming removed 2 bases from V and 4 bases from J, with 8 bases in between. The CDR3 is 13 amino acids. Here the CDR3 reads CASSLPSTYGYTF. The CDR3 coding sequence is TGTGCCAGCAGTTTACCTTCTACCTATGGCTACACCTTC.

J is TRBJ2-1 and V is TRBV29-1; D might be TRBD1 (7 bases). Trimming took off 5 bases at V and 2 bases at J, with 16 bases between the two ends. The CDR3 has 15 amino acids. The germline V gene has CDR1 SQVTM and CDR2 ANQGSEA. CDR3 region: CSVPGGQLTYNEQFF. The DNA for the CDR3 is TGCAGCGTTCCCGGGGGACAGCTTACCTACAATGAGCAGTTCTTC.

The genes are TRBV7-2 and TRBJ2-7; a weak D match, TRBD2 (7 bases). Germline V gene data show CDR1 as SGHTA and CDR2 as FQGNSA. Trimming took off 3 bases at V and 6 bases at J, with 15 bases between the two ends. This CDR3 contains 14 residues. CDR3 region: CASSFSGGAPEQYF. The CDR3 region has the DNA TGTGCCAGCAGCTTTTCTGGGGGGGCTCCCGAGCAGTACTTC. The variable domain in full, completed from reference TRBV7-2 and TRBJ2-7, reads GAGVSQSPSNKVTEKGKDVELRCDPISGHTALYWYRQSLGQGLEFLIYFQGNSAPDKSGLPSDRFSAERTGGSVSTLTIQRTQQEDSAVYLCASSFSGGAPEQYFGPGTRLTVT.

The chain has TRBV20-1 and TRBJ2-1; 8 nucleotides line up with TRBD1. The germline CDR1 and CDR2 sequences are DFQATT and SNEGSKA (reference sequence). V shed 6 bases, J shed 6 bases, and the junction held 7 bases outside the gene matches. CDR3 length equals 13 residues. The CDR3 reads CSAPDRESNEQFF. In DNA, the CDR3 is TGCAGTGCCCCGGACAGGGAGAGCAATGAGCAGTTCTTC.

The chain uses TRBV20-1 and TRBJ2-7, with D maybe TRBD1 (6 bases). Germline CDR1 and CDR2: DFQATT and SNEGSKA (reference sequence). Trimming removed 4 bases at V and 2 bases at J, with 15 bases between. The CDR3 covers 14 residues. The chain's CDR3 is CSAKGTRLPYEQYF. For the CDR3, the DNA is TGCAGTGCTAAAGGGACACGTTTACCCTACGAGCAGTACTTC.

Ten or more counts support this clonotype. DNA of the CDR3: TGTGCCAGCAGTGCCACTAGCGCCCACGAGCAGTACTTC. Its translation: CASSATSAHEQYF. The chain combines TRBV2 with TRBJ2-7; 7 positions agree with TRBD2. The CDR3 runs 13 residues. Germline assignment: CDR1 SNHLY and CDR2 FYNNEI. The ends lost 4 bases at V and 5 bases at J; junction bases unmatched: 5. The full variable domain, with the rest looked up from reference TRBV2 and TRBJ2-7, is EPEVTQTPSHQVTQMGQEVILRCVPISNHLYFYWYRQILGQKVEFLVSFYNNEISEKSEIFDDQFSVERPDGSNFTLKIRSTKLEDSAMYFCASSATSAHEQYFGPGTRLTVT.

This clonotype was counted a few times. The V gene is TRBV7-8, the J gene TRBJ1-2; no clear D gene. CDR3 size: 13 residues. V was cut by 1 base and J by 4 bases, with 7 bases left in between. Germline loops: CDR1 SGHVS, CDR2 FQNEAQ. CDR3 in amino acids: CASSLGPLYGYTF. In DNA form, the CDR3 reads TGTGCCAGCAGCTTAGGTCCCCTCTATGGCTACACCTTC.

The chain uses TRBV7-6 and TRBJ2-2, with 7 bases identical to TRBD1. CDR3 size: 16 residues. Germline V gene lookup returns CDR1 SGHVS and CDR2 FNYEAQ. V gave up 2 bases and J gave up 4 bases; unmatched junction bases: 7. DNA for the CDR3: TGTGCCAGCAGCTTACAAGGGGGCTCGGGCACCGGGGAGCTGTTTTTT. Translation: CASSLQGGSGTGELFF.

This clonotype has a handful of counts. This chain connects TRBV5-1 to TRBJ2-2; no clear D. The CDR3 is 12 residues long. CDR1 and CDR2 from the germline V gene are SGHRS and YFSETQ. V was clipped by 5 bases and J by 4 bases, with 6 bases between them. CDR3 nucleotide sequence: TGCGCCAGCAGAGGAACCACCGGGGAGCTGTTTTTT. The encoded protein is CASRGTTGELFF. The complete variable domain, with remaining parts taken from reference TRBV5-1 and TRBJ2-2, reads KAGVTQTPRYLIKTRGQQVTLSCSPISGHRSVSWYQQTPGQGLQFLFEYFSETQRNKGNFPGRFSGRQFSNSRSEMNVSTLELGDSALYLCASRGTTGELFFGEGSRLTVL.

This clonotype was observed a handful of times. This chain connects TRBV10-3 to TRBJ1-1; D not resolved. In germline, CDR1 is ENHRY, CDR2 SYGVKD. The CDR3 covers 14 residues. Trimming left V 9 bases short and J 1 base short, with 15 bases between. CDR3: CAMSREGKNTEAFF. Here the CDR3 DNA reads TGTGCCATGTCCCGCGAGGGCAAGAACACTGAAGCTTTCTTT.

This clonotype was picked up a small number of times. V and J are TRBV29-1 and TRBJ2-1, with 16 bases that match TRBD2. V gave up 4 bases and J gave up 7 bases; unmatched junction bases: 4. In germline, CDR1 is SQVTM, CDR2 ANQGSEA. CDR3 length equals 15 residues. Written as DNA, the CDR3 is TGCAGCGTTGGGGGACTAGCGGGAGGGCAGAATGAGCAGTTCTTC. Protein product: CSVGGLAGGQNEQFF.

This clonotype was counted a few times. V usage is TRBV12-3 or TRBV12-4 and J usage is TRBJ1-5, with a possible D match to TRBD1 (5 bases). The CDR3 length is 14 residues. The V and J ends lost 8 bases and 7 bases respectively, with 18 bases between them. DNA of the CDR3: TGTGCCAGCGCCCGACCGGGGGGAGGACAGCCCCAGCATTTT. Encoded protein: CASARPGGGQPQHF.

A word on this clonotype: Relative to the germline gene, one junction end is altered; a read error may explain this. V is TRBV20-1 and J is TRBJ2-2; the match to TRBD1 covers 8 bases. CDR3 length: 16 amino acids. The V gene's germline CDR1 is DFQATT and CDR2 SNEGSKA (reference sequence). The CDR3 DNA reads TGCTGTGCTACGAGGCCGGGACAGGCGAACACCGGGGAGCTGTTTTTT. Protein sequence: CCATRPGQANTGELFF.

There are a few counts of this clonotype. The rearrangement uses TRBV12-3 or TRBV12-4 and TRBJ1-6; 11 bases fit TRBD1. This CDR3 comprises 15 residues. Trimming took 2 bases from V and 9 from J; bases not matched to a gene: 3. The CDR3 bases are TGTGCCAGCAGTTTAAGGGGACAGGGGGTTTCACCCCTCCACTTT. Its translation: CASSLRGQGVSPLHF.

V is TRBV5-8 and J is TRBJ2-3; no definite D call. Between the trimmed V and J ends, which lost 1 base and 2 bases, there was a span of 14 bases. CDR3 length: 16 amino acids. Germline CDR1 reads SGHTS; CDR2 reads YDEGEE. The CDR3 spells CASSLNFLGNTDTQYF. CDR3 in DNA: TGTGCCAGCAGCTTGAATTTTTTGGGGAACACAGATACGCAGTATTTT.

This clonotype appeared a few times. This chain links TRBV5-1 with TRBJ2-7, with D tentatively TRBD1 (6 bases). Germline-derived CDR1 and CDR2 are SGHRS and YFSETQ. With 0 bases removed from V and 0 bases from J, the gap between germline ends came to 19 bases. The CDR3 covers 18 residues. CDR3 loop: CASSLGGGLDSSSYEQYF. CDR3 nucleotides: TGCGCCAGCAGCTTGGGAGGTGGTTTGGACAGTAGCTCCTACGAGCAGTACTTC.

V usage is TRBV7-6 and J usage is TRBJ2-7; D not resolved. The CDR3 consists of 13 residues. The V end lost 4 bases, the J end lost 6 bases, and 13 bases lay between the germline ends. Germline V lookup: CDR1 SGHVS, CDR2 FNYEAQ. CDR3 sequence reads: CASSSMGTSEQYF. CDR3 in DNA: TGTGCCAGCAGCTCAATGGGTACCTCCGAGCAGTACTTC.

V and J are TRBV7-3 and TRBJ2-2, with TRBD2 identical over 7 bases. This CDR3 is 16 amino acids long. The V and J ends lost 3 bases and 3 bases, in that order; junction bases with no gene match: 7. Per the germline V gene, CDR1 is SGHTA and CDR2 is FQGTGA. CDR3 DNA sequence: TGTGCCAGCAGCTTGCAGTTACGGGGGGACACCGGGGAGCTGTTTTTT. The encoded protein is CASSLQLRGDTGELFF.

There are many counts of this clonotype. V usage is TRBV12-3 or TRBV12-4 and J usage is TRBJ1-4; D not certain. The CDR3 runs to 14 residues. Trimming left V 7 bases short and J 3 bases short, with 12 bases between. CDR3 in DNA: TGTGCCAGCACTCGACGGGGATCTAATGAAAAACTGTTTTTT. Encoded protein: CASTRRGSNEKLFF.